This T cell receptor (beta chain) was sequenced for a study of blood T cell repertoires in COVID-19. The method was immunoSEQ multiplex PCR; TCRdb's version includes in-frame clones alone and lacks a portion of them. Among 350,000 to 400,000 clones listed, 89% were seen once. CDR3 length: 15 amino acids. The V end was cut by 8 bases, the J end by 4 bases, with 18 bases between. Germline assignment: CDR1 SEHNR and CDR2 FQNEAQ (reference sequence). The genes are TRBV7-9 and TRBJ2-1; D might be TRBD1 (6 bases). Sample: PBMCs or T cells enriched from blood (not recorded which). This TCR came from a woman in her thirties who had recovered from COVID-19. The CDR3 is CASAREGQSYNEQFF. The CDR3 nucleotides are TGTGCCAGCGCCAGGGAAGGACAGTCATACAATGAGCAGTTCTTC.